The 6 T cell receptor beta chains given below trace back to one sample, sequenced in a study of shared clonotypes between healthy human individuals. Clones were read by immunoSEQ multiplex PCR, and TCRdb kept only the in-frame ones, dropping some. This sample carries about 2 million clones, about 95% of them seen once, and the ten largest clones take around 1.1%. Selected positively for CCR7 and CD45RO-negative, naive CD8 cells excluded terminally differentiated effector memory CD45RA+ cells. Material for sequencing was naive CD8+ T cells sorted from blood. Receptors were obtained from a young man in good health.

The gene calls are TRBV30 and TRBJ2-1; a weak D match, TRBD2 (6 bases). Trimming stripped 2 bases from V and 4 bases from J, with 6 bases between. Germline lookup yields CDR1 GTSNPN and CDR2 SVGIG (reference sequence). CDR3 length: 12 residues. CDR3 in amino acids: CAWSRGYNEQFF. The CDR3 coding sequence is TGTGCCTGGAGTCGGGGGTACAATGAGCAGTTCTTC.

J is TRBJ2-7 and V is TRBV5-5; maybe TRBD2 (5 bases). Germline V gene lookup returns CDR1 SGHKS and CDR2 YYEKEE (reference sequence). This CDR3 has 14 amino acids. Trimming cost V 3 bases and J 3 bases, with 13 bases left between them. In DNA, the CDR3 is TGTGCCAGCAGCTCTGGACTTCGTGGCTACGAGCAGTACTTC. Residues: CASSSGLRGYEQYF. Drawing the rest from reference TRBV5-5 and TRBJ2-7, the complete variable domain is DAGVTQSPTHLIKTRGQQVTLRCSPISGHKSVSWYQQVLGQGPQFIFQYYEKEERGRGNFPDRFSARQFPNYSSELNVNALLLGDSALYLCASSSGLRGYEQYFGPGTRLTVT.

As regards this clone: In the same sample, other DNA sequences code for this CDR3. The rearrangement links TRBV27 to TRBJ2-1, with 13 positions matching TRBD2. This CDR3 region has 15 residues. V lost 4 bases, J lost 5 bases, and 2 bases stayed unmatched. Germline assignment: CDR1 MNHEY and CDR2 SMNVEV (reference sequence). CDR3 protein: CASSSGLAGNNEQFF. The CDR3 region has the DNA TGTGCCAGCAGTTCGGGACTAGCGGGAAACAATGAGCAGTTCTTC.

For the CDR3, the DNA is TGCGCCAGCAGCCGGGGCAGGGTGTACTCACCCCTCCACTTT. Translated: CASSRGRVYSPLHF. This chain connects TRBV4-3 to TRBJ1-6, with TRBD1 as a possible D gene (5 bases). V shed 4 bases and J shed 10 bases, with 14 bases lying between them. The V gene's germline CDR1 is LGHNA and CDR2 YSLEER. The CDR3 has 14 amino acids.

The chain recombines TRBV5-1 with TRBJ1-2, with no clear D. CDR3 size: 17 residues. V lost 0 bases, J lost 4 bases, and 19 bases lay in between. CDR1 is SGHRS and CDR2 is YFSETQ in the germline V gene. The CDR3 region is CASSLDPTLGELYGYTF. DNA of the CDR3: TGCGCCAGCAGCTTGGATCCCACACTTGGGGAACTCTATGGCTACACCTTC.

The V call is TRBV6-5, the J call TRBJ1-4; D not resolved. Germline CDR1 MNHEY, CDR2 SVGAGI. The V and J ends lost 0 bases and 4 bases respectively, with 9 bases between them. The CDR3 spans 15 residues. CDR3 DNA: TGTGCCAGCAGTTACTCGACTCTCCTTAATGAAAAACTGTTTTTT. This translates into CASSYSTLLNEKLFF.